This record concerns one T cell receptor (beta chain) sequence. Its specificity is not known. One base away lies a much larger clone, so this may be a sequencing read error. Germline DNA was also extracted, while the blood RNA originated from unsorted whole blood. These patients lived with chronic HBV infection and had never been treated. CDR1 and CDR2 from the germline V gene are SGHNT and YYREEE (reference sequence). Deletions cut 2 bases from V and 4 bases from J, with 12 bases between. The CDR3 contains 14 residues. The sample is drawn from a study of tumor-infiltrating lymphocytes in primary liver carcinoma. About the study: Surgical resection served as treatment for the primary liver carcinoma of these patients. Study-wide points: Against blood, tumors held a significantly higher top-250-clone fraction (p = 0.039).

Constant-region priming of roughly 500 ng total RNA yielded TCR beta cDNA. Three-round nested multiplex PCR performed with slightly modified ARM-PCR produced the TCR beta libraries. The first two PCR rounds used TRBV1-TRBV30 primers with a Cbeta primer, 10 cycles each. One entry per CDR3 protein, called by TCRdb with MiXCR from the multiplex PCR reads. The sample has around 210,000 distinct CDR3 sequences; 65% are singletons. The origin of this receptor is a woman between 55 and 75 years old with primary liver carcinoma and hepatitis B virus infection. The rearrangement joins TRBV5-4 to TRBJ1-2; D remains unclear. The specimen sequenced was peripheral blood. This CDR3 reads CASSFRRTVYGYTF. CDR3 in DNA: TGTGCCAGCAGCTTTCGCAGGACTGTCTATGGCTACACCTTC.